This passage covers 8 T cell receptor beta chains from one sample sequenced in a study of T cell changes during pregnancy in multiple sclerosis. Profiled with immunoSEQ multiplex PCR; TCRdb holds only in-frame clones, not every one. Of 15,000 to 25,000 clones in the sample, approximately 90% were seen once. Sequencing was performed on CD8+ T cells from peripheral blood mononuclear cells, taken after pregnancy. The receptors here all came from a female donor in good health, enrolled as a control in a pregnancy study.

The chain couples TRBV30 to TRBJ1-6, with D perhaps matching TRBD1 (6 bases). The CDR3 is 17 amino acids. Per the germline V gene, CDR1 is GTSNPN and CDR2 is SVGIG (reference sequence). V lost 0 bases to trimming and J lost 0 bases, with 12 bases between them. CDR3 DNA sequence: TGTGCCTGGAGTGTACAGAGGGGGTACTCCTATAATTCACCCCTCCACTTT. It encodes CAWSVQRGYSYNSPLHF.

V gene TRBV19 combines with J gene TRBJ2-1; TRBD1 matches 7 bases. J lost 9 bases, V lost 6 bases, and 5 bases had no gene match. Germline CDR1 is LNHDA and CDR2 is SQIVND (reference sequence). The CDR3 has 12 amino acids. The CDR3 protein is CASSPTGVEQFF. CDR3 DNA sequence: TGTGCCAGTAGCCCAACAGGGGTTGAGCAGTTCTTC.

In its sample, this clone is medium-sized. V gene TRBV11-3 combines with J gene TRBJ2-7, with a possible D match to TRBD1 (5 bases). The CDR3 is 15 amino acids. CDR1 and CDR2 (germline): SGHNT, YENEEA. V lost 3 bases and J lost 3, with 15 bases in between. In DNA form, the CDR3 reads TGTGCCAGCAGCTTTGGGCAGGGCGACATCTACGAGCAGTACTTC. Protein product: CASSFGQGDIYEQYF.

This clone was seen only once. This rearrangement joins TRBV9 to TRBJ2-7; 7 bases line up with TRBD2. V lost 4 bases and J lost 5; bases outside the gene matches: 9. The CDR3 covers 14 residues. In germline, CDR1 is SGDLS, CDR2 YYNGEE. CDR3 coding DNA: TGTGCCAGCAGCAAAGCGGGGACGCTCGACGAGCAGTACTTC. Its translation is CASSKAGTLDEQYF.

The chain is built from TRBV4-3 and TRBJ1-4; D remains ambiguous. The germline V gene has CDR1 LGHNA and CDR2 YSLEER. V lost 0 bases and J 8 bases, leaving 7 bases between the germline ends. The CDR3 is made up of 13 amino acids. CDR3 nucleotide sequence: TGCGCCAGCAGCCAAGATCGGGGAGAAAAACTGTTTTTT. Its protein is CASSQDRGEKLFF.

This rearrangement joins TRBV9 to TRBJ2-7; D might be TRBD1 (5 bases). This CDR3 has 14 residues. Trimming removed 4 bases from V and 2 bases from J, with 13 bases in between. Germline V gene lookup returns CDR1 SGDLS and CDR2 YYNGEE. The CDR3, as DNA: TGTGCCAGCAGCCTGGGCGACAGACCCTACGAGCAGTACTTC. This translates into CASSLGDRPYEQYF.

The chain couples TRBV18 to TRBJ1-2, with D tentatively TRBD1 (5 bases). V gave up 2 bases and J gave up 5 bases, with 15 bases separating them. The CDR3 runs to 15 residues. Germline loops: CDR1 KGHSH, CDR2 LQKENI. The CDR3 is CASSPEDTGVYGYTF. The CDR3, as DNA: TGTGCCAGCTCACCAGAGGACACGGGAGTATATGGCTACACCTTC.

The chain has TRBV5-6 and TRBJ1-1, with D uncertain. The CDR3 is made up of 16 amino acids. With 3 bases removed from V and 0 bases from J, the gap between germline ends came to 15 bases. The germline V gene encodes CDR1 SGHDT and CDR2 YYEEEE. DNA of the CDR3: TGTGCCAGCAGCTCCTTTACCTCAACTGTGAACACTGAAGCTTTCTTT. Protein: CASSSFTSTVNTEAFF.